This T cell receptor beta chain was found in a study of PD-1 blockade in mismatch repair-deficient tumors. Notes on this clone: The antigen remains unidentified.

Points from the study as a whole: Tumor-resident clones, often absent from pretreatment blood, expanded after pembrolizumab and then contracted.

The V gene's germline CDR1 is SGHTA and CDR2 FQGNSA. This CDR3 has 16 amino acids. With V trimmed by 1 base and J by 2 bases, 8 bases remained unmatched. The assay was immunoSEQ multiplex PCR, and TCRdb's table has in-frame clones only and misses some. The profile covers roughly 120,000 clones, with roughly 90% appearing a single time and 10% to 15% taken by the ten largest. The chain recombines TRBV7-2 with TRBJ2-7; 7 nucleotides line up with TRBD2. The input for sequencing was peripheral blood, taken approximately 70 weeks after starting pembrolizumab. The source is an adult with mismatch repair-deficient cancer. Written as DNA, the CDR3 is TGTGCCAGCAGCTTAGGGCGACTAGCACGCGCCTACGAGCAGTACTTC. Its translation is CASSLGRLARAYEQYF.